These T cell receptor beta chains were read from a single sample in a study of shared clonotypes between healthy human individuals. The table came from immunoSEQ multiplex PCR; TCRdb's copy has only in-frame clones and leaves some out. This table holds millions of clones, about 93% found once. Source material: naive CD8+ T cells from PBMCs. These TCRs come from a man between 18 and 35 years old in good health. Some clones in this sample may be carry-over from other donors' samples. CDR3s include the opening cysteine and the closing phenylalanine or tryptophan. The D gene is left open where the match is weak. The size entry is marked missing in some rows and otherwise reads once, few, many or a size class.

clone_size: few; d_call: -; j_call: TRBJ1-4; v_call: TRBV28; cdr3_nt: TGTGCCAGCATGATAAGGACCGCAACTAATGAAAAACTGTTTTTT; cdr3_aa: CASMIRTATNEKLFF
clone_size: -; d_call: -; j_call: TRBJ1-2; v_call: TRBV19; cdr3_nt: TGTGCCAGTAGTACTAAACCAACAGCCTATGGCTACACCTTC; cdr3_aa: CASSTKPTAYGYTF
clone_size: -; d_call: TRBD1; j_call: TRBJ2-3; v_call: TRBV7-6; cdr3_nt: TGTGCCAGCAGCTTATACAGGGGAAACACAGATACGCAGTATTTT; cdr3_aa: CASSLYRGNTDTQYF
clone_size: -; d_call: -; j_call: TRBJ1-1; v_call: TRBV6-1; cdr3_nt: TGTGCCAGCAGCGGCACTGAAGCTTTCTTT; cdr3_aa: CASSGTEAFF
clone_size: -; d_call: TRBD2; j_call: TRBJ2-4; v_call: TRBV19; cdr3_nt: TGTGCCAGTAGCTCCATAGCGGGAGTGGACATTCAGTACTTC; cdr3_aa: CASSSIAGVDIQYF
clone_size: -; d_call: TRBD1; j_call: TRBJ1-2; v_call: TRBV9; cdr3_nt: TGTGCCAGCAGCGTAGGGGGACAGGGCCGTGGCTACACCTTC; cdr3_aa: CASSVGGQGRGYTF
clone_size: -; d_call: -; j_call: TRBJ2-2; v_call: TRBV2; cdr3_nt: TGTGCCAGCAGTGAAGCGCTTTGGGGGAGGACGAACACCGGGGAGCTGTTTTTT; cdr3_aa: CASSEALWGRTNTGELFF
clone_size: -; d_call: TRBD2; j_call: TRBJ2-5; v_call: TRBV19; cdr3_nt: TGTGCCAGTAGTATTCTGCGCGGGAGCGTGGGAGAGACCCAGTACTTC; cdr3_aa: CASSILRGSVGETQYF
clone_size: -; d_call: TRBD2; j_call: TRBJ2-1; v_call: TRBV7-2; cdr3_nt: TGTGCCAGCAGGCCCGGAGCGGGAGTTTACAATGAGCAGTTCTTC; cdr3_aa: CASRPGAGVYNEQFF
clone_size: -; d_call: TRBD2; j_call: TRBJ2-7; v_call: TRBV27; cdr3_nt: TGTGCCAGCAGTCCATACTCCGGGACTAGCGGGACGGAGCAGTACTTC; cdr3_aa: CASSPYSGTSGTEQYF
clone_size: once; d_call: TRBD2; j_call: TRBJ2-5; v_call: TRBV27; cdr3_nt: TGTGCCAGCAGTACTAGCGGGAGATGGCAAGAGACCCAGTACTTC; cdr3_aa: CASSTSGRWQETQYF
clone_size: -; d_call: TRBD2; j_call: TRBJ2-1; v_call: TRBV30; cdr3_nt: TGTGCCTGGAGGGCGGTCCGACTAGCGGGAGGGCCCACCTACAATGAGCAGTTCTTC; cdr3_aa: CAWRAVRLAGGPTYNEQFF
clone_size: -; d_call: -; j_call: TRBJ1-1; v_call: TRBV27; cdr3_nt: TGTGCCAGCAGTTTTGGGGGTAACACTGAAGCTTTCTTT; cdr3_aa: CASSFGGNTEAFF
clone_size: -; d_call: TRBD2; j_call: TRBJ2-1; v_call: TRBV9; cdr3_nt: TGTGCCAGCAGCGTACGGCTAGCGGGGGACTCCTACAATGAGCAGTTCTTC; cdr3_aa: CASSVRLAGDSYNEQFF
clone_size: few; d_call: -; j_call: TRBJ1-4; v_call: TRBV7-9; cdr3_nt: TGTGCCAGCAGCTTCCCTGGGAAAAAACTGTTTTTT; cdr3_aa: CASSFPGKKLFF
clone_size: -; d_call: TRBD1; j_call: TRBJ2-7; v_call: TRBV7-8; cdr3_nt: TGTGCCAGCAGCTCCCGGGACAGGGAAACCTACGAGCAGTACTTC; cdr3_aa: CASSSRDRETYEQYF
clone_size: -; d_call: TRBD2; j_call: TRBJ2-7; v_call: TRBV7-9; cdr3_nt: TGTGCCAGCAGCCTAGCACCGGGACTAGCGGGTTACGAGCAGTACTTC; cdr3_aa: CASSLAPGLAGYEQYF
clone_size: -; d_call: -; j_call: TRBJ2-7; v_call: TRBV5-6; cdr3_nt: TGTGCCAGCAGCTTGGTGAGGTCCTACGAGCAGTACTTC; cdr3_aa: CASSLVRSYEQYF
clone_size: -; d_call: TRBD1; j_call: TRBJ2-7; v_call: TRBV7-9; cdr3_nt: TGTGCCAGCAGCTTAGTTCCCACAGGGGGTTTTGAAAAGGGGGACGAGCAGTACTTC; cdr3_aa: CASSLVPTGGFEKGDEQYF
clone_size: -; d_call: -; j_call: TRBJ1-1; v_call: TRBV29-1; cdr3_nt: TGCAGCGTACCGGGAGGCACTGAAGCTTTCTTT; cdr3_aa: CSVPGGTEAFF
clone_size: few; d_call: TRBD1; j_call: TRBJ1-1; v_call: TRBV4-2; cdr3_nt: TGTGCCAGCAGCCCCAGGGGGGTGAACACTGAAGCTTTCTTT; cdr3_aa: CASSPRGVNTEAFF
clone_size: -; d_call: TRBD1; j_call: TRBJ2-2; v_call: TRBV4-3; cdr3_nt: TGCGCCAGCAGCCAGGATACAGGGGATCCCGGGGAGCTGTTTTTT; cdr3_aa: CASSQDTGDPGELFF
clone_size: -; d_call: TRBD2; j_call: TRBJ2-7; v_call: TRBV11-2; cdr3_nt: TGTGCCAGCAGCTTTGGTGCGGGAGGATACGAGCAGTACTTC; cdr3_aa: CASSFGAGGYEQYF
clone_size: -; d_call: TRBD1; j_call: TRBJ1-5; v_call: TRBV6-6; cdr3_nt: TGTGCCAGCAGTTACCCTGGACAGGCTGGGCAGCCCCAGCATTTT; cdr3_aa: CASSYPGQAGQPQHF
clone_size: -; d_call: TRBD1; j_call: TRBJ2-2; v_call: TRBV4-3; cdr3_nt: TGCGCCAGCAGCCAAGAACAGGGGACCGGGGAGCTGTTTTTT; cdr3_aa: CASSQEQGTGELFF